The TCR beta chain described here comes from a study of blood T cell repertoires in COVID-19. Study at large: There were acute and convalescent COVID-19 samples, and they came from the United States, Italy and Spain.

Methods used by the authors: Counts of nucleated cells, estimated from reference gene primer amplification, were obtained. Sequencing was performed with immunoSEQ multiplex PCR; in TCRdb, only in-frame clones are kept and a portion is missing. V, J and clone size reflect that table, while D and trimming were determined from the DNA. The data hold some 340,000 clones, with 85% observed a single time. The sequence was collected from a woman between 18 and 29 years old with acute or convalescent COVID-19. Source material: peripheral blood.

The CDR3 protein is CASRTSGGGDTQYF. Written as DNA, the CDR3 is TGTGCCAGCAGAACTAGCGGGGGTGGGGATACGCAGTATTTT. V is TRBV3-1 (or the pseudogene TRBV3-2) and J is TRBJ2-3; TRBD2 aligns across 11 bases. This CDR3 has 14 amino acids. From germline, CDR1 is LGHDT and CDR2 YNNKEL (reference sequence). V was pared by 6 bases and J by 6 bases, with 5 bases of the junction left unmatched.